This T cell receptor beta chain was captured in a study of blood T cell repertoires in COVID-19. Study as a whole: Samples representing acute and convalescent COVID-19 were sourced from the United States, Italy and Spain.

V lost 4 bases to trimming and J lost 0 bases, with 16 bases between them. The CDR3 runs 16 residues. Germline V CDR1 and CDR2: SGHDN, FVKESK. TCRdb keeps only in-frame clones here, not all; method: immunoSEQ multiplex PCR. Among some 83,000 clones, over 85% were seen once, and the ten largest hold approximately 2.2%. This rearrangement joins TRBV14 to TRBJ2-7; D is perhaps TRBD2 (6 bases). This sequence originates from a man aged 45-65 years with acute or convalescent COVID-19. Sequencing was performed on peripheral blood. The CDR3 nucleotides are TGTGCCAGCAGCCGGCCCTGGGGCGGGAACTCCTACGAGCAGTACTTC. It encodes CASSRPWGGNSYEQYF.